This T cell receptor beta chain was retrieved from a study of T cells after yellow fever vaccination (dated by TCRdb to the late 2010s). Notes on the research overall: The SMART-Seq v4 Ultra Low Input RNA kit was used to prepare libraries from fractions with low cell numbers. Two healthy male donors made up the cohort, one aged 18 to 30 years and the other aged 30 to 40 years. Blood was collected at multiple timepoints before and after primary and secondary immunization, and bulk PBMC replicates and cell subsets were isolated. To follow T-cell clones before and after primary and booster YFV17D yellow fever vaccination, bulk TCR alpha and beta repertoires were sequenced over time. Study-wide conclusions, independent of this receptor: After the booster, most clones that had expanded after primary vaccination were detected again (nearly 98% of CD4 and 88% of CD8), suggesting broad maintenance of memory. A small fraction of clonotypes appeared in both the CD4 and CD8 compartments, likely as a result of convergent recombination. Compared with the primary T-cell response, the secondary T-cell response was faster but weaker, reaching its peak on day 5 rather than on day 15. Only a couple of donors were included in the study, so the extent to which the findings can be generalized is limited. Computational filtering was required because FACS-sorted repertoires could contain abundant contaminating clonotypes from the bulk population.

As encoded in the germline V gene (reference sequence), CDR1 is DFQATT while CDR2 is SNEGSKA. Trimming costs V 3 bases and J 6 bases, and their ends lie 15 bases apart. The CDR3 spans 14 residues, from the cysteine through the phenylalanine. Just CDR3 DNA is preserved here, 42 bases in frame from base 1. In its sample, this clonotype was seen a few times. It lacks a known antigen. No base quality values were provided; no much bigger clone lies one nucleotide off. The treatment or condition label, as the study defines it: live attenuated yellow fever vaccine strain. A standard Ficoll-Paque protocol was used to isolate PBMCs from peripheral blood. Dynabeads CD4 and CD8 positive selection kits were used to isolate CD4 and CD8 T-cell fractions. TriZol was used to extract RNA from bulk PBMCs, CD4 and CD8 fractions, and dextramer-positive and dextramer-negative fractions. TCRdb lists the instrument as Illumina NovaSeq 6000. TCR cDNA was synthesized by 5'RACE template switching, through which a universal primer site and unique molecular identifiers were introduced. Priming of cDNA synthesis was performed from both the TCR alpha and TCR beta constant segments. Library amplification involved two PCR steps, and the second step added sample barcodes and sequencing adapters. Sequencing of the libraries was done on either Illumina HiSeq 2500 (2x100 bp) or NovaSeq (2x150 bp). In the original analysis: MIGEC handled demultiplexing of reads and collapsing into UMI consensus sequences, while MiXCR performed V(D)J alignment. Vaccine-responding clonotypes were identified with edgeR using replicate PBMC samples, with FDR below 0.01 and a log2 fold change above 5 up to day 15 being required. Each bulk clonotype received a CD4 or CD8 identity based on whether the sequenced CD4 or CD8 repertoire contained that clonotype at higher abundance. The public reads were quality trimmed at Q25 with fastp and then assembled into clones with MiXCR by TCRdb, keeping productive beta chains. Under each unique CDR3 protein, matching rows form one entry showing the most common genes and DNA. TCRdb, not the authors, supplied the V and J calls. Here the sample has some 300,000 distinct CDR3 sequences; over 8.5% occur a single time. Over 3% of the sample is in the top ten clones.

The V and J segments used are TRBV20-1 and TRBJ2-1, with a weak D call of TRBD1 (6 bases match). The sequencing used CD4+ T cells sorted from PBMCs, collected 45 days after the yellow fever booster vaccination. The receptor's source is a young man who received the YFV17D yellow fever vaccine. CDR3 region: CSARFQGKINEQFF. The nucleotide sequence reads as follows: TGCAGTGCTAGGTTTCAGGGGAAAATCAATGAGCAGTTCTTC.